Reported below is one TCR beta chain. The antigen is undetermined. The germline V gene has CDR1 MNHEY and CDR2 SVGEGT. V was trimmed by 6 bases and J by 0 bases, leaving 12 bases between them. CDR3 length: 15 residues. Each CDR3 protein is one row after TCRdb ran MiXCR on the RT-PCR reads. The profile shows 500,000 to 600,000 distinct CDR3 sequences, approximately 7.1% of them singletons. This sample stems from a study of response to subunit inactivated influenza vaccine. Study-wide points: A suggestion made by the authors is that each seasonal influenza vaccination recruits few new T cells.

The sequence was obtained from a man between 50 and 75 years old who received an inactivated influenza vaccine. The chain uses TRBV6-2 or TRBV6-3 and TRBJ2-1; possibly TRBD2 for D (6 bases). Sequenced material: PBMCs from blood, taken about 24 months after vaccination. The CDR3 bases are TGTGCCAGCAGGACGGGACTTAGCTCCTACAATGAGCAGTTCTTC. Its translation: CASRTGLSSYNEQFF.